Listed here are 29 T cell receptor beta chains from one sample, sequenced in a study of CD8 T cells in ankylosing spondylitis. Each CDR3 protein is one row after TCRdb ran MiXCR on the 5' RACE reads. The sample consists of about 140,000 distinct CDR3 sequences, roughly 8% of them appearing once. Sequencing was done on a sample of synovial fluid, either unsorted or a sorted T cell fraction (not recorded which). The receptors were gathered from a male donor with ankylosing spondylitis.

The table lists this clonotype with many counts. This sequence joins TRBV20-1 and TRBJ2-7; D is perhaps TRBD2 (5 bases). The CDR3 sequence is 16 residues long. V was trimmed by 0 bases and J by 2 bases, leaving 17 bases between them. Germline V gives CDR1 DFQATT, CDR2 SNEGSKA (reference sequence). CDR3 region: CSARDREGRGTYEQYF. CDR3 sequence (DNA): TGCAGTGCTAGAGATCGCGAGGGCCGCGGAACCTACGAGCAGTACTTC.

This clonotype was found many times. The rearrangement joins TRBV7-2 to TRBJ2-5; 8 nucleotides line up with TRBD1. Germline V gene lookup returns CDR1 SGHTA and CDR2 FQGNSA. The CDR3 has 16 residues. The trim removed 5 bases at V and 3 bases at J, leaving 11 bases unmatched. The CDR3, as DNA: TGTGCCAGCAGCCCGACCCCCGGGACAGGAAAAGAGACCCAGTACTTC. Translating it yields CASSPTPGTGKETQYF.

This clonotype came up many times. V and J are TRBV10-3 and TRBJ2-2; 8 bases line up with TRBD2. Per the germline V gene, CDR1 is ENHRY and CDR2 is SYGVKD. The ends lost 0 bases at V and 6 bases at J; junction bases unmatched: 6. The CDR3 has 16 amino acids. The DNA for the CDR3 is TGTGCCATCAGTGAGTCGGGACTAGTGGTTTCCGGGGAGCTGTTTTTT. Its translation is CAISESGLVVSGELFF.

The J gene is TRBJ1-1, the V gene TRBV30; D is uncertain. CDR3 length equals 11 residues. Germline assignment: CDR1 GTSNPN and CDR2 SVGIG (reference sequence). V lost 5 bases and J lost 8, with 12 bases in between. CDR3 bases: TGTGCCTGGCGGCCCGGTTTCGAAGCTTTCTTT. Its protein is CAWRPGFEAFF.

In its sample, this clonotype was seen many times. The DNA of the CDR3 is TGTGCCAGCAGTTTATACATTGGAAACACCATATATTTT. Encoded protein: CASSLYIGNTIYF. This rearrangement joins TRBV28 to TRBJ1-3; no firm D call. This CDR3 is 13 amino acids long. Trimming pared 1 base from V and 3 bases from J, leaving 4 bases between. Germline values: CDR1 MDHEN, CDR2 SYDVKM.

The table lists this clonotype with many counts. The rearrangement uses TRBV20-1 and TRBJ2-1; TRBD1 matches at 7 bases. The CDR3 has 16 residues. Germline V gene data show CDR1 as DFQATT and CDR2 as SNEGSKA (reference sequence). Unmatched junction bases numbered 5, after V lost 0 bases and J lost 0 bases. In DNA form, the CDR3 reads TGCAGTGCTAGAGATAGGACAGGCCTCTCCTACAATGAGCAGTTCTTC. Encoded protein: CSARDRTGLSYNEQFF.

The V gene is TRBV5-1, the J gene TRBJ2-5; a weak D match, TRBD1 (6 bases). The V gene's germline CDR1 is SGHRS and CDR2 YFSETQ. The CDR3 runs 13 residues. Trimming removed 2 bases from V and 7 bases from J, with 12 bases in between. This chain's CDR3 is CASSLRQTGTQYF. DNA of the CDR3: TGCGCCAGCAGCTTACGACAGACAGGGACCCAGTACTTC.

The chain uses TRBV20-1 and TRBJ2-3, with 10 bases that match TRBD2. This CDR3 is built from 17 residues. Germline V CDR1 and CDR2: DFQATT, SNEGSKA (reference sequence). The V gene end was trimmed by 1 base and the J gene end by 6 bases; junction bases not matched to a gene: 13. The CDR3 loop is CSARGERLAGDGDTQYF. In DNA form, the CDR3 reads TGCAGTGCTAGAGGGGAGAGGCTAGCGGGAGACGGGGATACGCAGTATTTT.

In DNA form, the CDR3 reads TGTGCCAGCAGTGACTCTCCAGCGGGGGGGCGGGATGAGCAGTTCTTC. Translation: CASSDSPAGGRDEQFF. The J gene is TRBJ2-1, the V gene TRBV6-4; 10 bases match TRBD2. CDR3 length equals 16 residues. V shed 0 bases and J 8 bases; nucleotides not matched to a gene: 7. Germline V gives CDR1 MRHNA, CDR2 SNTAGT.

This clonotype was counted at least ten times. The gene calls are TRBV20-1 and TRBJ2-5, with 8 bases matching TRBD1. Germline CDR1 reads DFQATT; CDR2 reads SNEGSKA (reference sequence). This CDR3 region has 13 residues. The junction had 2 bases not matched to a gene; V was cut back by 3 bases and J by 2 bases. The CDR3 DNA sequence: TGCAGTGCTAGTACAGGGGGGCAAGAGACCCAGTACTTC. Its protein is CSASTGGQETQYF.

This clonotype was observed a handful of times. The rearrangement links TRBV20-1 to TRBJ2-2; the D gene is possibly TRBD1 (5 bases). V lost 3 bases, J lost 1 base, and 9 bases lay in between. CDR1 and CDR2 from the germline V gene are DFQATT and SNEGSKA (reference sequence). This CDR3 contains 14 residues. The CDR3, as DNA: TGCAGTGCTAGGTCCCAGGGGAACACCGGGGAGCTGTTTTTT. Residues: CSARSQGNTGELFF.

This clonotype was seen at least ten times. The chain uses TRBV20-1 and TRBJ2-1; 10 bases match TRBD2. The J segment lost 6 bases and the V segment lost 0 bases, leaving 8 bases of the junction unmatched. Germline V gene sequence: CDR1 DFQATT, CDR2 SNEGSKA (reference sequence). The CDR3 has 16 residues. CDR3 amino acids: CSARDPGTSVGNEQFF. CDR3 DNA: TGCAGTGCTAGAGATCCCGGGACTAGCGTTGGCAATGAGCAGTTCTTC.

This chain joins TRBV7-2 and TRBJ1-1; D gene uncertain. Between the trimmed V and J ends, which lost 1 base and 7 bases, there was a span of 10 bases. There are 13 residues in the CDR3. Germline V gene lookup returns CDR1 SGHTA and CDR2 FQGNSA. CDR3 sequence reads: CASSLEASLEAFF. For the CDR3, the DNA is TGTGCCAGCAGCTTAGAGGCCTCCCTTGAAGCTTTCTTT.

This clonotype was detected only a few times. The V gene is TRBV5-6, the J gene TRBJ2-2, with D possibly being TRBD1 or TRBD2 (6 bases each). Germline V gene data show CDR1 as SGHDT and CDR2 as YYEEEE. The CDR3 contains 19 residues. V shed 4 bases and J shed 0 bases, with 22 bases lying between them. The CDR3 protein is CASSGGSWDFRTNTGELFF. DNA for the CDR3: TGTGCCAGCAGCGGGGGCTCGTGGGACTTCCGTACGAACACCGGGGAGCTGTTTTTT.

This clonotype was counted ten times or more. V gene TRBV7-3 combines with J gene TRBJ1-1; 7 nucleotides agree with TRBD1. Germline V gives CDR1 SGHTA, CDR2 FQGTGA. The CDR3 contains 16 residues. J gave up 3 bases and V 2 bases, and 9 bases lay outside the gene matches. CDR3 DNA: TGTGCCAGCAGCTTAGGCCCAGGGGGTTCGGACACTGAAGCTTTCTTT. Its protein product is CASSLGPGGSDTEAFF.

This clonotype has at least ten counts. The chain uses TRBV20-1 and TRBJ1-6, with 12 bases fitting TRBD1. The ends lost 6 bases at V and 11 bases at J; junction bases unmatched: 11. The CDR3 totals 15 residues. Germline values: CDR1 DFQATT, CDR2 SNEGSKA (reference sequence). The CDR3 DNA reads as TGCAGTGCACCCCCCGGGACAGGGGGCCTTACACCCCTCCACTTT. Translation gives CSAPPGTGGLTPLHF.

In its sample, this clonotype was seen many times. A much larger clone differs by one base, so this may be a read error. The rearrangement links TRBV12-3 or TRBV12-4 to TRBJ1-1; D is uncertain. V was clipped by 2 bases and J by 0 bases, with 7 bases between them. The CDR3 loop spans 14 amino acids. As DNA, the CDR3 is TGTGCCAGCAGTTTACGGCACGTGAACACTGAAGCTTTCTTT. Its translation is CASSLRHVNTEAFF.

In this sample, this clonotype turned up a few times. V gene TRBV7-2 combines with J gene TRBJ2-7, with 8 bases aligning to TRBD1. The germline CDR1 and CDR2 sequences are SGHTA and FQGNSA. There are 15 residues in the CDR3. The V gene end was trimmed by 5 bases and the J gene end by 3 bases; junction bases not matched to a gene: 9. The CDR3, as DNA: TGTGCCAGCAGCGTAGGACAGGGTGCCTACTACGAGCAGTACTTC. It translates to CASSVGQGAYYEQYF.

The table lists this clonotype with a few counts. CDR3 DNA sequence: TGCGCCAGCAGCTTGGAGGACTATGGCTACACCTTC. It codes for CASSLEDYGYTF. V and J are TRBV5-1 and TRBJ1-2; D is ambiguous. This CDR3 region has 12 residues. The V end lost 0 bases, the J end lost 3 bases, and 3 bases lay between the germline ends. Germline values: CDR1 SGHRS, CDR2 YFSETQ.

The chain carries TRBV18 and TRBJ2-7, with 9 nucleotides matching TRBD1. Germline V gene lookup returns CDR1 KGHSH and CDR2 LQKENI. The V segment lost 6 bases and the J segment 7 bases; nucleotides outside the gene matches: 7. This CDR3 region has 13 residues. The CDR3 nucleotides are TGTGCCAGCTCGTCGGGACAGGGAGAGGAGCAGTACTTC. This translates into CASSSGQGEEQYF.

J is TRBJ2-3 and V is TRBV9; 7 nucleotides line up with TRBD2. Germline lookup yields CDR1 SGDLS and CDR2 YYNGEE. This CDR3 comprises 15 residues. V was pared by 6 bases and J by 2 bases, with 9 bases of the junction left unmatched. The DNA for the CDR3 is TGTGCCAGCAACCCTACTAGCGTTATCACAGATACGCAGTATTTT. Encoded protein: CASNPTSVITDTQYF.

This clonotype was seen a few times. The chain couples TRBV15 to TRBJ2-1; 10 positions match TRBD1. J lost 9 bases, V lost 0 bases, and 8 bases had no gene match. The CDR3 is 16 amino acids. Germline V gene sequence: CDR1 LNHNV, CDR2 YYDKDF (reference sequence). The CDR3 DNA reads TGTGCCACCAGCAGAGACCTAGGGACAGGGGTCAGTGAGCAGTTCTTC. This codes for CATSRDLGTGVSEQFF.

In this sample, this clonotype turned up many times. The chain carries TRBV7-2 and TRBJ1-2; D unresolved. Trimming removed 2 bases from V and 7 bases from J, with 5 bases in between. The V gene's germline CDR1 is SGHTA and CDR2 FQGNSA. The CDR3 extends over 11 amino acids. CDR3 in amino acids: CASSLFGGYTF. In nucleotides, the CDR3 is TGTGCCAGCAGCTTATTCGGTGGCTACACCTTC. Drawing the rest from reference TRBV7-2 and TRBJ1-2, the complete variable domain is GAGVSQSPSNKVTEKGKDVELRCDPISGHTALYWYRQSLGQGLEFLIYFQGNSAPDKSGLPSDRFSAERTGGSVSTLTIQRTQQEDSAVYLCASSLFGGYTFGSGTRLTVV.

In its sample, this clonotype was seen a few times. CDR3 nucleotide sequence: TGTGCCAGCAGGCCCGGGACAGGGGACGAGCAGTACTTC. This encodes CASRPGTGDEQYF. This chain connects TRBV28 to TRBJ2-7; 10 bases agree with TRBD1. The V gene end was trimmed by 6 bases and the J gene end by 5 bases; junction bases not matched to a gene: 4. CDR3 length: 13 residues. CDR1 and CDR2 from the germline V gene are MDHEN and SYDVKM.

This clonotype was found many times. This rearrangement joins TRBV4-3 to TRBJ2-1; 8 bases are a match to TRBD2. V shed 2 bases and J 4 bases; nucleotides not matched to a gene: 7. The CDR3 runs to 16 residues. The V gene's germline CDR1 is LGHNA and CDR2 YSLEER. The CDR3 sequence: CASSQRSTSGYNEQFF. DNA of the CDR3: TGCGCCAGCAGCCAACGCTCCACTAGCGGATACAATGAGCAGTTCTTC.

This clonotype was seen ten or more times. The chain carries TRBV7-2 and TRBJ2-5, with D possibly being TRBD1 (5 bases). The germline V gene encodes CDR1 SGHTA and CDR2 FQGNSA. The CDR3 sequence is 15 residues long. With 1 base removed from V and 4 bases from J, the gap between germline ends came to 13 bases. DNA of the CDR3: TGTGCCAGCAGCTTAGTTCCGACAGCCCCAGAGACCCAGTACTTC. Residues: CASSLVPTAPETQYF.

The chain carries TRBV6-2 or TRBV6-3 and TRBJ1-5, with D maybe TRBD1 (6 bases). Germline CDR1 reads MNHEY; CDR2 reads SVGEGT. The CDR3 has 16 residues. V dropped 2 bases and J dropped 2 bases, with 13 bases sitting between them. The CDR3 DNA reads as TGTGCCAGCAGTTACCGGCAGGGGTTTGGCAATCAGCCCCAGCATTTT. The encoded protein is CASSYRQGFGNQPQHF.

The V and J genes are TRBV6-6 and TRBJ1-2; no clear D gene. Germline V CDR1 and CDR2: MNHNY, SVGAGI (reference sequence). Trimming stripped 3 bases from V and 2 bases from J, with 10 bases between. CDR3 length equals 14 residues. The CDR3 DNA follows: TGTGCCAGCAGTTATGGGTCAGGAAACTATGGCTACACCTTC. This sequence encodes CASSYGSGNYGYTF.

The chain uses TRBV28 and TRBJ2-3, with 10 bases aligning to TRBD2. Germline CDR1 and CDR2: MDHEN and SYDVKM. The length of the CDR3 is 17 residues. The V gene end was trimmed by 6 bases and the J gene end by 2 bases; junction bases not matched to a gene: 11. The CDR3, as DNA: TGTGCCAGCAGCAGCCCGGGACTAGCGTCCTCCACAGATACGCAGTATTTT. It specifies CASSSPGLASSTDTQYF. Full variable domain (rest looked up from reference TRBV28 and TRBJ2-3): DVKVTQSSRYLVKRTGEKVFLECVQDMDHENMFWYRQDPGLGLRLIYFSYDVKMKEKGDIPEGYSVSREKKERFSLILESASTNQTSMYLCASSSPGLASSTDTQYFGPGTRLTVL.